The clone carrying this TCR beta chain was counted only a few times. Rearranged V-D-J TRB sequences were amplified with a mixed TRB-A/B primer pool. TCRdb independently ran MiXCR on the multiplex PCR reads; one entry per CDR3 protein. The profile shows 7,000 to 9,000 distinct CDR3 sequences, roughly 32% of them singletons. This entry belongs to a study of T cell repertoires in aging, cancer and after chemotherapy. Overall study context: Six age groups, ranging from 30 or younger to 70 or older, included the donors. Over several months to years, re-sampled healthy donor repertoires clearly shared clones.

Amplification of TCR beta used genomic DNA extracted from peripheral blood. Sequenced sample: blood. The clonotype originates from a human donor in good health.

CDR3 sequence (DNA): TGTGCCAGTACGGGACAAACAGACAATGAGCAGTTCTTC. It specifies CASTGQTDNEQFF. The rearrangement uses TRBV10-3 and TRBJ2-1; the D gene is possibly TRBD1 (6 bases). With 10 bases removed from V and 5 bases from J, the gap between germline ends came to 15 bases. Looked up from germline, CDR1 is ENHRY and CDR2 is SYGVKD. This CDR3 is 13 amino acids long.